Listed below are T cell receptor beta chains from one sample, sequenced in a study of T-cell reconstitution after alpha-beta-depleted transplantation in children. TCRdb re-derived calls from the PCR reads in MiXCR, one entry per CDR3 protein. The sample shows around 300,000 distinct CDR3 sequences, 11% of them seen only once. The source material was peripheral blood, sampled 180 days after TCRalphabeta/CD19-depleted stem cell transplant. The receptors were gathered from a male patient aged 2-15 years who had a stem cell transplant for chronic granulomatous disease, so the T cells may come from the graft donor. CDR3s include the opening cysteine and the closing phenylalanine or tryptophan. A D gene is named only where the DNA matches it firmly. Clone sizes are given selectively: once, few, many, or a class where the clone is expanded.

v_gene,d_gene,j_gene,abundance,CDR3nt,CDR3aa
TRBV7-3,.,TRBJ1-1,many,TGTGCCAGCAGCCACGGGGGAGGGATGAACACTGAAGCTTTCTTT,CASSHGGGMNTEAFF
TRBV7-2,TRBD1,TRBJ2-5,many,TGTGCCAGCAGAATACAGGGGGCGGGAGAGACCCAGTACTTC,CASRIQGAGETQYF
TRBV10-3,.,TRBJ2-4,many,TGTGCCATCAGTGAGTCAAATTTTCTGCGACAGAAAAACATTCAGTACTTC,CAISESNFLRQKNIQYF
TRBV10-1,.,TRBJ2-1,few,TGCGCCAGCAGTGAGTCGATCGAGGGGACGGAATCCGAGCAGTTCTTC,CASSESIEGTESEQFF
TRBV10-3,TRBD2,TRBJ2-1,many,TGTGCCATCAGTGGAAGACTAGCGGAAAACAATGAGCAGTTCTTC,CAISGRLAENNEQFF
TRBV20-1,.,TRBJ2-3,many,TGCAGTGCAGGTCAAGATACGCAGTATTTT,CSAGQDTQYF
TRBV7-2,.,TRBJ1-5,many,TGTGCCAGCAGTTTCCGCAGGGGTGGCAATCAGCCCCAGCATTTT,CASSFRRGGNQPQHF
TRBV7-2,.,TRBJ2-2,many,TGTGCCAGCACCCTGGGCCAGAACACCGGGGAGCTGTTTTTT,CASTLGQNTGELFF
TRBV20-1,.,TRBJ2-5,many,TGCAGTGCTAGCCCCAGGGGCCTTCAAGAGACCCAGTACTTC,CSASPRGLQETQYF
TRBV5-1,.,TRBJ2-7,many,TGCGCCAGCAGCCCGATGACAGGCCCCTACGAGCAGTACTTC,CASSPMTGPYEQYF
TRBV12-3/TRBV12-4,TRBD1,TRBJ1-4,many,TGTGCCAGCAGAGGGGGCTCGGGCCCTAAAAAACTGTTTTTT,CASRGGSGPKKLFF
TRBV5-1,TRBD2,TRBJ2-3,many,TGCGCCAGCAGCATAGTAGAGACTAGCGGGGATACGCAGTATTTT,CASSIVETSGDTQYF
TRBV7-3,TRBD1,TRBJ2-6,many,TGTGCCAGCAGCCCCAGGACAGGAAAGATCTCTGGGGCCAACGTCCTGACTTTC,CASSPRTGKISGANVLTF
TRBV6-1,TRBD1,TRBJ1-2,.,TGTGTCAGCAGCTTGGACAGGGGTAACTATGGCTACACCTTC,CVSSLDRGNYGYTF
TRBV6-2/TRBV6-3,.,TRBJ1-5,many,TGTGCCAGCAGTTCTTACGGGGGGCAACAGCCCCAGCATTTT,CASSSYGGQQPQHF
TRBV29-1,.,TRBJ2-2,many,TGCAGCGGGGCGCCGACCACCGGGGAGCTGTTTTTT,CSGAPTTGELFF
TRBV27,.,TRBJ2-5,many,TGTGCCAGCAGTTTAAGTAGGGGACTGTACCAAGAGACCCAGTACTTC,CASSLSRGLYQETQYF
TRBV6-1,.,TRBJ2-3,many,TGTGCCAGCAGCCATGAGGGGGTCCCGGGAGATACGCAGTATTTT,CASSHEGVPGDTQYF
TRBV7-9,.,TRBJ1-4,many,TGTGCCAGCAGCTACCTGGGGAGAACTAATGAAAAACTGTTTTTT,CASSYLGRTNEKLFF
TRBV20-1,.,TRBJ2-7,.,TGCAGTGCTAGAGAGGGTAGGGGGTCGTCCTACGAGCAGTACTTC,CSAREGRGSSYEQYF
TRBV5-5,TRBD2,TRBJ2-2,many,TGTGCCAGCAGCCCGGGGACTAGCGGGAGACTTACCTCCGGGGAGCTGTTTTTT,CASSPGTSGRLTSGELFF
TRBV5-4,.,TRBJ2-3,few,TGTGCCAGCAGCTTGGCCAGGAGGACAGATACGCAGTATTTT,CASSLARRTDTQYF
TRBV29-1,.,TRBJ2-5,many,TGCAGCGGCCGGGTTCAACAAGAGACCCAGTACTTC,CSGRVQQETQYF
TRBV15,.,TRBJ2-7,once,TGTGCCACCAGCAGAGATATGACGGAAAGGCAGTACTTC,CATSRDMTERQYF
TRBV18,TRBD1,TRBJ2-7,.,TGTGCCAGCCCAGCACTGCTCCGGGCGACAGGGTCCCTTTTCTCCTACGAGCAGTACTTC,CASPALLRATGSLFSYEQYF
TRBV12-3/TRBV12-4,TRBD1,TRBJ1-2,many,TGTGCCAGCAGTTCCTGGGACAGGGTTCTCTATGGCTACACCTTC,CASSSWDRVLYGYTF
TRBV7-2,.,TRBJ1-4,few,TGTGCCAGCAGCACCCAGACAGGACCCAATGAAAAACTGTTTTTT,CASSTQTGPNEKLFF
TRBV12-3/TRBV12-4,.,TRBJ2-1,few,TGTGCCAGCAGCCCCCCCCGGTACAATGAGCAGTTCTTC,CASSPPRYNEQFF
TRBV7-8,TRBD1,TRBJ1-3,many,TGTGCCAACCTACCGGGAAGAGGGGGCGAAAAAGCTGGAAACACCATATATTTT,CANLPGRGGEKAGNTIYF
TRBV12-3/TRBV12-4,.,TRBJ2-2,few,TGTGCCAGCAGTTTAGATACCAGGGAGCTGTTTTTT,CASSLDTRELFF
TRBV29-1,.,TRBJ2-1,many,TGCAGCGCCGGGACCCGCTTGAACAATGAGCAGTTCTTC,CSAGTRLNNEQFF
TRBV20-1,.,TRBJ2-1,many,TGCAGTGCTAGCGACGGGGGCCCCACGGATGAGCAGTTCTTC,CSASDGGPTDEQFF
TRBV20-1,TRBD2,TRBJ2-5,many,TGCAGTGCTAGAGAGGCTAGCGGGAGAAGACAAGAGACCCAGTACTTC,CSAREASGRRQETQYF
TRBV5-1,.,TRBJ2-1,many,TGCGCCAGCAGCTTTCTTTTGACTTCCCCTAGTAATGAGCAGTTCTTC,CASSFLLTSPSNEQFF
TRBV20-1,.,TRBJ2-7,many,TGCAGTGCTAGAGTCTACGGGTTGAGACCTTCGTACGAGCAGTACTTC,CSARVYGLRPSYEQYF
TRBV28,TRBD2,TRBJ2-1,many,TGTGCCAGCTGGGGATCTAGCGGGGGTGGAAAGCAGTTCTTC,CASWGSSGGGKQFF
TRBV27,TRBD1,TRBJ1-2,many,TGTGCCAGCGGGTGGACAGGGAGAGGCTACACCTTC,CASGWTGRGYTF
TRBV29-1,TRBD1,TRBJ1-1,many,TGCAGCGTTGCCGGGACAGGGGGCACTGAAGCTTTCTTT,CSVAGTGGTEAFF
TRBV5-1,TRBD2,TRBJ2-3,many,TGCGCCAGCAGCGGGGGGACTAGCGGAGGCACAGATACGCAGTATTTT,CASSGGTSGGTDTQYF
TRBV7-9,.,TRBJ2-1,many,TGTGCCAGCAGCTTAAACCCTGACAGCTCCTACAATGAGCAGTTCTTC,CASSLNPDSSYNEQFF
TRBV3-1,.,TRBJ1-1,medium-sized,TGTGCCAGCAGCAGGAACCTCGGACAGCCTGAAGCTTTCTTT,CASSRNLGQPEAFF
TRBV18,TRBD2,TRBJ2-1,many,TGTGCCAGCTCACCACCGTCAGGACTAGCGGGAGGTGAGCAGTTCTTC,CASSPPSGLAGGEQFF